The 16 T cell receptor beta chains reported below all come from one sample, sequenced in a study of blood T cell repertoires in COVID-19. Here immunoSEQ multiplex PCR was the method, and the copy in TCRdb shows in-frame clones only, minus some. Among around 250,000 clones listed, over 75% were seen once. Input material: peripheral blood. Every receptor here comes from a human donor in a cohort sampled during active COVID-19.

The chain uses TRBV2 and TRBJ2-3, with 13 bases aligning to TRBD2. The CDR3 covers 17 residues. Germline trimming cut 4 bases from V and 5 bases from J; bases unmatched to any gene: 9. Germline V gene sequence: CDR1 SNHLY, CDR2 FYNNEI. As DNA, the CDR3 is TGTGCCAGCAGTGGGACTAGCGGGGGCCTCCAGCGAGATACGCAGTATTTT. This encodes CASSGTSGGLQRDTQYF. The full variable domain, rest sourced from reference TRBV2 and TRBJ2-3, is EPEVTQTPSHQVTQMGQEVILRCVPISNHLYFYWYRQILGQKVEFLVSFYNNEISEKSEIFDDQFSVERPDGSNFTLKIRSTKLEDSAMYFCASSGTSGGLQRDTQYFGPGTRLTVL.

The V gene is TRBV23-1, the J gene TRBJ1-2; D remains unclear. TRBV23-1 is placed among ORFs of uncertain function. V was cut by 1 base and J by 2 bases, with 11 bases left in between. The CDR3 spans 15 residues. The CDR3 spells CASSQFDFDNYGYTF. In DNA, the CDR3 is TGCGCCAGCAGTCAATTTGACTTCGACAACTATGGCTACACCTTC.

The chain uses TRBV5-6 and TRBJ2-1; 7 bases line up with TRBD1. CDR3 length: 15 residues. CDR1 and CDR2 (germline): SGHDT, YYEEEE. The J segment lost 10 bases and the V segment lost 1 base, leaving 11 bases of the junction unmatched. The CDR3 region is CASSLRGQGRGEQFF. Written as DNA, the CDR3 is TGTGCCAGCAGCTTGAGGGGGCAGGGTAGGGGCGAGCAGTTCTTC.

The CDR3 DNA sequence: TGCGCCAGCAGCCAAGGGACTAGCGGGGGATCCCGCACAGATACGCAGTATTTT. Protein product: CASSQGTSGGSRTDTQYF. V gene TRBV4-1 combines with J gene TRBJ2-3; TRBD2 matches 13 bases. This CDR3 has 18 amino acids. From germline, CDR1 is MGHRA and CDR2 YSYEKL. Trimming took 1 base from V and 1 from J; bases not matched to a gene: 5.

As DNA, the CDR3 is TGTGCCAGCAGCCACAGGGAAACGGTGAACACTGAAGCTTTCTTT. Its protein is CASSHRETVNTEAFF. The V and J genes are TRBV7-2 and TRBJ1-1; tentative D call: TRBD1 (6 bases). The V end was cut by 5 bases, the J end by 0 bases, with 13 bases between. The germline gives CDR1 SGHTA, CDR2 FQGNSA. This CDR3 has 15 residues.

This clone was seen at least ten times. The chain links TRBV7-8 to TRBJ1-5; TRBD1 might be the D (5 bases). The CDR3 length is 17 residues. V gave up 5 bases and J gave up 0 bases, with 17 bases separating them. Germline CDR1 SGHVS, CDR2 FQNEAQ. The CDR3 DNA is TGTGCCAGCAGCCCCTCCCAACGGGGGTATAGCAATCAGCCCCAGCATTTT. Amino acid sequence: CASSPSQRGYSNQPQHF.

The chain employs TRBV5-1 and TRBJ2-5; 7 bases match TRBD2. Looked up from germline, CDR1 is SGHRS and CDR2 is YFSETQ. The CDR3 runs to 15 residues. Germline trimming cut 0 bases from V and 5 bases from J; bases unmatched to any gene: 7. CDR3 residues: CASSLAPGGGETQYF. CDR3 nucleotide sequence: TGCGCCAGCAGCTTGGCTCCCGGGGGAGGGGAGACCCAGTACTTC.

The chain combines TRBV10-3 with TRBJ2-2; 7 positions agree with TRBD1. The CDR3 runs 15 residues. Germline-derived CDR1 and CDR2 are ENHRY and SYGVKD. The ends lost 4 bases at V and 3 bases at J; junction bases unmatched: 5. The CDR3 region is CAISAGTDHTGELFF. DNA for the CDR3: TGTGCCATCAGTGCCGGGACAGACCACACCGGGGAGCTGTTTTTT.

The rearrangement uses TRBV3-1 (or the pseudogene TRBV3-2) and TRBJ2-7; D possibly corresponds to TRBD2 (5 bases). V lost 3 bases, J lost 5 bases, and 23 bases lay in between. The CDR3 runs to 17 residues. Germline V gives CDR1 LGHDT, CDR2 YNNKEL (reference sequence). CDR3 in amino acids: CASSHYSPSTGNHEQYF. Written as DNA, the CDR3 is TGTGCCAGCAGCCACTACTCCCCATCCACCGGGAACCACGAGCAGTACTTC.

This clone turned up a few times. Other DNA sequences in the same sample also yield this CDR3. The chain carries TRBV6-6 and TRBJ1-2; 8 bases match TRBD1. J lost 3 bases, V lost 7 bases, and 4 bases had no gene match. Germline CDR1 MNHNY, CDR2 SVGAGI (reference sequence). The CDR3 is 13 residues long. The CDR3 loop is CASTPTGDYGYTF. In DNA form, the CDR3 reads TGTGCCAGCACACCGACAGGGGACTATGGCTACACCTTC.

The chain recombines TRBV19 with TRBJ2-5; 9 positions match TRBD1. V was pared by 6 bases and J by 4 bases, with 9 bases of the junction left unmatched. Germline V CDR1 and CDR2: LNHDA, SQIVND (reference sequence). The CDR3 totals 15 residues. CDR3 residues: CASRKQGARGETQYF. CDR3 nucleotide sequence: TGTGCCAGTAGGAAACAGGGGGCGCGGGGAGAGACCCAGTACTTC.

The genes are TRBV12-3 or TRBV12-4 and TRBJ2-2; D is uncertain. Trimming removed 5 bases from V and 8 bases from J, with 6 bases in between. This CDR3 spans 11 amino acids. CDR3 protein: CASSPLGELFF. The CDR3 DNA is TGTGCCAGCAGTCCCTTGGGGGAGCTGTTTTTT.

This sequence joins TRBV18 and TRBJ1-1; maybe TRBD1 (5 bases). This CDR3 spans 15 amino acids. Germline V gene lookup returns CDR1 KGHSH and CDR2 LQKENI. The V gene lost 1 base and the J gene lost 0 bases, with 9 bases spanning the gap. The DNA for the CDR3 is TGTGCCAGCTCACCACGAGGCAGGGTGAACACTGAAGCTTTCTTT. This sequence encodes CASSPRGRVNTEAFF.

DNA for the CDR3: TGTGCCAGCAGCCCGACCTATGGGCTCAATGAGCAGTTCTTC. This codes for CASSPTYGLNEQFF. V gene TRBV5-5 combines with J gene TRBJ2-1; D unclear. The germline V and J ends were trimmed by 4 bases and 6 bases, with 14 bases remaining between them. Per germline, CDR1 SGHKS and CDR2 YYEKEE (reference sequence). This CDR3 has 14 residues.

The V call is TRBV3-1 (or the pseudogene TRBV3-2), the J call TRBJ2-3; D uncertain. The CDR3 runs to 12 residues. CDR1 LGHDT and CDR2 YNNKEL come from the germline V gene (reference sequence). The V end lost 8 bases, the J end lost 2 bases, and 8 bases lay between the germline ends. For the CDR3, the DNA is TGTGCCAGCCAGGCTACCACAGATACGCAGTATTTT. Translated, it gives CASQATTDTQYF.

The V gene is TRBV2, the J gene TRBJ2-5; 15 bases are shared with TRBD2. Germline V gene data show CDR1 as SNHLY and CDR2 as FYNNEI. The CDR3 is made up of 18 amino acids. V shed 8 bases and J 0 bases; nucleotides not matched to a gene: 10. CDR3 protein: CASRSWTSGRAYQETQYF. The CDR3 bases are TGTGCCAGCCGATCCTGGACTAGCGGGAGGGCGTACCAAGAGACCCAGTACTTC.